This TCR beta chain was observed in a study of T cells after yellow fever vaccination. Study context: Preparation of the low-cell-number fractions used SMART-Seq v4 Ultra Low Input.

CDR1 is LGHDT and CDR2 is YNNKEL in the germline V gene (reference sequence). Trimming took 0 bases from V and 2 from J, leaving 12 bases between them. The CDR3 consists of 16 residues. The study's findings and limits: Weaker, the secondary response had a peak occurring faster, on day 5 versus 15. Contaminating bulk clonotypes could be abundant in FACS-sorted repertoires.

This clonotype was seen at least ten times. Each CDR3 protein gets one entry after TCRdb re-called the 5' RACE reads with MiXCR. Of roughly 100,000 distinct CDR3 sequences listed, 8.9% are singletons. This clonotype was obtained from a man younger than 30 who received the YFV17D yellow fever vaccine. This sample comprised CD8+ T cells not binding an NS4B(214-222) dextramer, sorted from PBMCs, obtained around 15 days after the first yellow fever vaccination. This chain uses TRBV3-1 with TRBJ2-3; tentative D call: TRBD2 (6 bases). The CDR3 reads CASSQDQGGATDTQYF. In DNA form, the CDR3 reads TGTGCCAGCAGCCAAGATCAGGGCGGGGCCACAGATACGCAGTATTTT.